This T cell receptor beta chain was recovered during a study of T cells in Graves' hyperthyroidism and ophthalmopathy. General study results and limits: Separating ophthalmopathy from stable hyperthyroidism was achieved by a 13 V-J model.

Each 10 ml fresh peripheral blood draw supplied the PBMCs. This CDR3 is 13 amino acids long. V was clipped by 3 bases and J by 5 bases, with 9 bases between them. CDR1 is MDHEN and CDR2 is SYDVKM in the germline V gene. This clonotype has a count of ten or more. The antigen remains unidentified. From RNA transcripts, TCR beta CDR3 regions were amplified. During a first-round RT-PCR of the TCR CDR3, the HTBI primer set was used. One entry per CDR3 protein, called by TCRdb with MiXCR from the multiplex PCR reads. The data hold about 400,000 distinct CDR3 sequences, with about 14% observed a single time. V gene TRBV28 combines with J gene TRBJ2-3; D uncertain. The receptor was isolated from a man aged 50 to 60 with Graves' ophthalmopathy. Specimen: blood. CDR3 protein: CASSFGVLDTQYF. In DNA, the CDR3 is TGTGCCAGCAGTTTCGGTGTTTTAGATACGCAGTATTTT. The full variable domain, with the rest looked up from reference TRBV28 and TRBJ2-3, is DVKVTQSSRYLVKRTGEKVFLECVQDMDHENMFWYRQDPGLGLRLIYFSYDVKMKEKGDIPEGYSVSREKKERFSLILESASTNQTSMYLCASSFGVLDTQYFGPGTRLTVL.